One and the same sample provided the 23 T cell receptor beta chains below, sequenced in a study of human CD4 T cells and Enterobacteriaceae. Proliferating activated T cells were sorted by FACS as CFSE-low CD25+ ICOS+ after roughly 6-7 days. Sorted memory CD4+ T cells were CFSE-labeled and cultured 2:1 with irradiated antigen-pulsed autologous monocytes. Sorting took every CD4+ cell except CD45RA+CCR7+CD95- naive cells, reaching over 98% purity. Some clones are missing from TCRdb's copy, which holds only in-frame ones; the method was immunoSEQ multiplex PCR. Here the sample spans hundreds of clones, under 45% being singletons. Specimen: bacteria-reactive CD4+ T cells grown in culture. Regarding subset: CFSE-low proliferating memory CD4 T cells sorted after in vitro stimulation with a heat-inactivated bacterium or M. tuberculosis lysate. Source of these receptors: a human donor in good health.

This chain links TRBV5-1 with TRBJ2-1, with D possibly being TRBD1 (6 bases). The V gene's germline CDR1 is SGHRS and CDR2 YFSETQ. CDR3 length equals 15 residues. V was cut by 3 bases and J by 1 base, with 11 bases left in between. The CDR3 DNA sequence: TGCGCCAGCAGCTCCACAGGGATTTCCTACAATGAGCAGTTCTTC. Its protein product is CASSSTGISYNEQFF.

CDR3 residues: CASSEVGTGRNQPQHF. CDR3 nucleotides: TGTGCCAGCAGCGAGGTTGGGACAGGACGAAATCAGCCCCAGCATTTT. This sequence joins TRBV5-4 and TRBJ1-5, with TRBD1 matching over 8 bases. J lost 4 bases, V lost 4 bases, and 10 bases had no gene match. CDR1 is SGHNT, CDR2 YYREEE, per germline (reference sequence). The CDR3 contains 16 residues.

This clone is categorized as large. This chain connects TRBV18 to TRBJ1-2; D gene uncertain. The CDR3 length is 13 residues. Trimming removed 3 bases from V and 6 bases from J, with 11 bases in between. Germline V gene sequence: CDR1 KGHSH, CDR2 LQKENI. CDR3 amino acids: CASSPGLADGYTF. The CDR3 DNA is TGTGCCAGCTCACCGGGGTTAGCGGATGGCTACACCTTC.

DNA of the CDR3: TGTGCCAGCAGCTTAGGTTCCGAGCTAGCGGGGGGGACGCAGTATTTT. This encodes CASSLGSELAGGTQYF. The chain couples TRBV7-9 to TRBJ2-3, with TRBD2 identical over 12 bases. The trim removed 1 base at V and 9 bases at J, leaving 8 bases unmatched. CDR1 is SEHNR and CDR2 is FQNEAQ in the germline V gene (reference sequence). This CDR3 has 16 amino acids. The entire variable domain, with the rest obtained from reference TRBV7-9 and TRBJ2-3, is as follows: DTGVSQNPRHKITKRGQNVTFRCDPISEHNRLYWYRQTLGQGPEFLTYFQNEAQLEKSRLLSDRFSAERPKGSFSTLEIQRTEQGDSAMYLCASSLGSELAGGTQYFGPGTRLTVL.

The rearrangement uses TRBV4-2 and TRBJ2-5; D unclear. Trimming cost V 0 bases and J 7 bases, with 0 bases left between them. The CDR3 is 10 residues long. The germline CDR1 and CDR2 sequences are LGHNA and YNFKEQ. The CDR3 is CASSQETQYF. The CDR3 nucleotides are TGTGCCAGCAGCCAAGAGACCCAGTACTTC.

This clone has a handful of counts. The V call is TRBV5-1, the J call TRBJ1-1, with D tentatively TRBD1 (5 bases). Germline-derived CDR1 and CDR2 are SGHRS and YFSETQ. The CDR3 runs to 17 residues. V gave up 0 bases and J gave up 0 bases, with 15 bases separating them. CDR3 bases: TGCGCCAGCAGCTTGGGACAGAGGGTTAAGATGAACACTGAAGCTTTCTTT. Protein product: CASSLGQRVKMNTEAFF.

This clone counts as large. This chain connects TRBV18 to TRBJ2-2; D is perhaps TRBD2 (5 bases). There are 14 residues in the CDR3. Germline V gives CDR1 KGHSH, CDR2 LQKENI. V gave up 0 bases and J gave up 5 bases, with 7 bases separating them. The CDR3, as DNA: TGTGCCAGCTCACCACCGGGGAGAACCGGGGAGCTGTTTTTT. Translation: CASSPPGRTGELFF. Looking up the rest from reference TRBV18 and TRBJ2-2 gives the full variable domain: NAGVMQNPRHLVRRRGQEARLRCSPMKGHSHVYWYRQLPEEGLKFMVYLQKENIIDESGMPKERFSAEFPKEGPSILRIQQVVRGDSAAYFCASSPPGRTGELFFGEGSRLTVL.

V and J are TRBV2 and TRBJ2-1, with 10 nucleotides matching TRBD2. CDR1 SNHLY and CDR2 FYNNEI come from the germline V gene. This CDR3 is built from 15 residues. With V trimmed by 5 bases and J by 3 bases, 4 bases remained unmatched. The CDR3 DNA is TGTGCCAGCAGTCCCACTAGCGGGATCTACAATGAGCAGTTCTTC. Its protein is CASSPTSGIYNEQFF.

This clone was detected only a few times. In DNA, the CDR3 is TGTGCCAGCCTCCCCGGCGGGGGGCCATACAATGAGCAGTTCTTC. Its translation: CASLPGGGPYNEQFF. The chain carries TRBV11-3 and TRBJ2-1, with 8 bases aligning to TRBD2. After removal of 8 bases from V and 4 bases from J, the junction contained 10 bases not matched to a gene. Germline assignment: CDR1 SGHNT and CDR2 YENEEA. This CDR3 is built from 15 residues.

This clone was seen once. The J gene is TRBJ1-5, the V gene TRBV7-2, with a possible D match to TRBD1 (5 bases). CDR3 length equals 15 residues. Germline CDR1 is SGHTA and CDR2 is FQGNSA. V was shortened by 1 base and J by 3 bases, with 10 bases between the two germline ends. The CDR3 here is CASSLGTGFNQPQHF. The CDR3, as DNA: TGTGCCAGCAGCTTAGGTACAGGCTTCAATCAGCCCCAGCATTTT.

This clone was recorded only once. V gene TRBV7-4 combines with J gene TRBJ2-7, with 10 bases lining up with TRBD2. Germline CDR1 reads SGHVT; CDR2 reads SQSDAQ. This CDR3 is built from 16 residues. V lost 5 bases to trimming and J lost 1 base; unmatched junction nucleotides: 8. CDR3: CASSREGTSVSYEQYF. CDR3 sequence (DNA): TGTGCCAGCAGCAGAGAGGGGACTAGCGTATCCTACGAGCAGTACTTC.

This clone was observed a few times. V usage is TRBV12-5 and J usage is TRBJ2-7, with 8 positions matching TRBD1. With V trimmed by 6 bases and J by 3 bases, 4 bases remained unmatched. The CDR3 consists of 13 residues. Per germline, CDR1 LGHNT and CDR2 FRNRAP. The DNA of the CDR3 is TGTGCTAGTGGGACAGGGGTGGGCTACGAGCAGTACTTC. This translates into CASGTGVGYEQYF.

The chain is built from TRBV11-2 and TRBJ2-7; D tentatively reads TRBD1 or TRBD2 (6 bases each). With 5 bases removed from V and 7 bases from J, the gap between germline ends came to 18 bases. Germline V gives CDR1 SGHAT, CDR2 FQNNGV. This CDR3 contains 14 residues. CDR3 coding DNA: TGTGCCAGCAGCCCCGGATCCGGGGGCTGGGAGCAGTACTTC. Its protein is CASSPGSGGWEQYF.

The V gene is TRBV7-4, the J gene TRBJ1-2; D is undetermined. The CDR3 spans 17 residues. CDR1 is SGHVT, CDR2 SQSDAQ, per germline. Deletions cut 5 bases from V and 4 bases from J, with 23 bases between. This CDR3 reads CASSEYFPARKTYGYTF. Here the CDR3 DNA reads TGTGCCAGCAGCGAATACTTTCCAGCTCGAAAGACCTATGGCTACACCTTC.

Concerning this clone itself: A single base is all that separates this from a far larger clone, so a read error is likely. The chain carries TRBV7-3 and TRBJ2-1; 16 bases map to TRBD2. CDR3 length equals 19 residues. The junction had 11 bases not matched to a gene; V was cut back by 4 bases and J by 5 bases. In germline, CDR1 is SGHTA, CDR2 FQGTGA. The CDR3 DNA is TGTGCCAGCAGCTCAGCCGGGACTAGCGGGAGGGCCAGGGACAATGAGCAGTTCTTC. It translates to CASSSAGTSGRARDNEQFF.

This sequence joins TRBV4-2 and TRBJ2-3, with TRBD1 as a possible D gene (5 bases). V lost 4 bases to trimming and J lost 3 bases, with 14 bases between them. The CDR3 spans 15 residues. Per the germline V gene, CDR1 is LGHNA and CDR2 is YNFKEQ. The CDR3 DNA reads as TGTGCCAGCAGCCTTTCAGGACGGACAACAGATACGCAGTATTTT. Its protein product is CASSLSGRTTDTQYF.

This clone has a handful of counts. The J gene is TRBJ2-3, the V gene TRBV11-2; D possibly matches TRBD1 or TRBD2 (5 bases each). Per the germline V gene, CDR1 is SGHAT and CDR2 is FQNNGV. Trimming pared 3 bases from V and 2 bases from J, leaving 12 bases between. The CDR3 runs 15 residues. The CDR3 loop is CASSFRDRHTDTQYF. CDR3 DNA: TGTGCCAGCAGCTTCCGGGACCGCCACACAGATACGCAGTATTTT.

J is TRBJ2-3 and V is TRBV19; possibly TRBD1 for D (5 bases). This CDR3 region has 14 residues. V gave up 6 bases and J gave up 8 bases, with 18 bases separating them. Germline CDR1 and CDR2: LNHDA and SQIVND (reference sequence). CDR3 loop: CASSTRGAQGTQYF. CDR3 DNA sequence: TGTGCCAGTAGCACCCGAGGAGCCCAGGGTACGCAGTATTTT.

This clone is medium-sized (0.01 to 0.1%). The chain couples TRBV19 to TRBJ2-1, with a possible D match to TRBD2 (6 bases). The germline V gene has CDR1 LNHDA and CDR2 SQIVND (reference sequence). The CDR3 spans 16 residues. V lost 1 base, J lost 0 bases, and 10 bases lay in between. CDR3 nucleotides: TGTGCCAGTAGTATAGGTTACGGGAGCTCCTACAATGAGCAGTTCTTC. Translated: CASSIGYGSSYNEQFF.

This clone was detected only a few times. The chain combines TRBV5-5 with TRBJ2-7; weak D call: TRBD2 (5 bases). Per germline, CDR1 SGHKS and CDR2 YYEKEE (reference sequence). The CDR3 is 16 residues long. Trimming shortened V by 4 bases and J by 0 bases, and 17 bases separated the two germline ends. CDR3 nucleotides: TGTGCCAGCAGCCCCGAGTCGGAGCGGATCTCCTACGAGCAGTACTTC. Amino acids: CASSPESERISYEQYF. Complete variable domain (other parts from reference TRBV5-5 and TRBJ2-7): DAGVTQSPTHLIKTRGQQVTLRCSPISGHKSVSWYQQVLGQGPQFIFQYYEKEERGRGNFPDRFSARQFPNYSSELNVNALLLGDSALYLCASSPESERISYEQYFGPGTRLTVT.

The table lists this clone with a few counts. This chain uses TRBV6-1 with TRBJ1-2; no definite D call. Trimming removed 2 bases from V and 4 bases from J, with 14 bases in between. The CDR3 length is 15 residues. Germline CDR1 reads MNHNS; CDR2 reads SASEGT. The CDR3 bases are TGTGCCAGCAGTGAAAATGGACTTTTGGGCTATGGCTACACCTTC. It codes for CASSENGLLGYGYTF.

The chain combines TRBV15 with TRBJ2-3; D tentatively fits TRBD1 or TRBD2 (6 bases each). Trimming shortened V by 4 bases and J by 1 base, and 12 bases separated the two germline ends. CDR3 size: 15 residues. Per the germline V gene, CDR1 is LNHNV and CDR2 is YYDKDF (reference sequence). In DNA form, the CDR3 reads TGTGCCACCAGCAAGGGGGGTCTCGGCACAGATACGCAGTATTTT. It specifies CATSKGGLGTDTQYF.

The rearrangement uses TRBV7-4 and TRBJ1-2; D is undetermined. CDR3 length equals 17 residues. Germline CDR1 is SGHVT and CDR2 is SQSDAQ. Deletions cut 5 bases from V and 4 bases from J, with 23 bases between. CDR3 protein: CASSPYSPARKTYGYTF. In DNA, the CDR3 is TGTGCCAGCAGCCCGTATTCTCCAGCTCGAAAGACCTATGGCTACACCTTC.